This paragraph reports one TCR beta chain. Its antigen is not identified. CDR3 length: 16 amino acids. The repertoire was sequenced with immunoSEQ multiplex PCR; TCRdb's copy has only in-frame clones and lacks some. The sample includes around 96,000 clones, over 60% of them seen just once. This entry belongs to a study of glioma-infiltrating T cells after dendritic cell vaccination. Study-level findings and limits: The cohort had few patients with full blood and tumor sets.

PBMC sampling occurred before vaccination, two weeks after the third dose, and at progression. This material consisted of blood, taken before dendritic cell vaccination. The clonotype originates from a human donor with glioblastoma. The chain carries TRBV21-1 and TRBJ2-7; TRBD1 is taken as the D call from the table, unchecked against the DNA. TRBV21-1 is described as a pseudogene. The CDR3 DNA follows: TGTGCCAGCAGCGCGATAGGGACAGCCCCGGAGTACGAGCAGTACTTC. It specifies CASSAIGTAPEYEQYF.